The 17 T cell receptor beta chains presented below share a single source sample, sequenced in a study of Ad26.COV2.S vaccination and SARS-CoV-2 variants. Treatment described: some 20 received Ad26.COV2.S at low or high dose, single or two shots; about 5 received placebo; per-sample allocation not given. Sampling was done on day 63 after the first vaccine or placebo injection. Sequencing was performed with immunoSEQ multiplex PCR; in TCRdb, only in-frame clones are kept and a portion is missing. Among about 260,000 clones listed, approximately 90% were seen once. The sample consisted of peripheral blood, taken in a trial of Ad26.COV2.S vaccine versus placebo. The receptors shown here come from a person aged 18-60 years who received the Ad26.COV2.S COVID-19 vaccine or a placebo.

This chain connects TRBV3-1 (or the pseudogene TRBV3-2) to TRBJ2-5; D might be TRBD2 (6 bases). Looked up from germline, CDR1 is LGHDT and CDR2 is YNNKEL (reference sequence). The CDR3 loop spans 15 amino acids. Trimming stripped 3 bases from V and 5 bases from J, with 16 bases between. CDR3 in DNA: TGTGCCAGCAGCCATAGTCTCCGCCGGGAGGAGACCCAGTACTTC. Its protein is CASSHSLRREETQYF.

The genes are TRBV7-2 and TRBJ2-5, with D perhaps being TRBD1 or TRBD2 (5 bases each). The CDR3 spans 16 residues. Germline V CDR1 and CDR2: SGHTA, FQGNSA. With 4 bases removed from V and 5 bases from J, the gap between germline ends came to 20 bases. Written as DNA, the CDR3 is TGTGCCAGCAGCTGGGGGAAACAGTTAGAAGGGGAGACCCAGTACTTC. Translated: CASSWGKQLEGETQYF.

The CDR3 loop is CASSVGGGYNEKLFF. CDR3 DNA: TGTGCCAGCAGCGTAGGAGGAGGTTATAATGAAAAACTGTTTTTT. The chain combines TRBV9 with TRBJ1-4; D call uncertain. The germline V and J ends were trimmed by 0 bases and 4 bases, with 10 bases remaining between them. Germline CDR1 and CDR2: SGDLS and YYNGEE. The CDR3 has 15 amino acids.

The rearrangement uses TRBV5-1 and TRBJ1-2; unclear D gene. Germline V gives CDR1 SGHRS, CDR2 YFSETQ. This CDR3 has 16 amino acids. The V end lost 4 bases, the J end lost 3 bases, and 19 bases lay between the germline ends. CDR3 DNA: TGCGCCAGCAGCGTCGACACTCCCTCCGCGTACTATGGCTACACCTTC. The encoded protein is CASSVDTPSAYYGYTF.

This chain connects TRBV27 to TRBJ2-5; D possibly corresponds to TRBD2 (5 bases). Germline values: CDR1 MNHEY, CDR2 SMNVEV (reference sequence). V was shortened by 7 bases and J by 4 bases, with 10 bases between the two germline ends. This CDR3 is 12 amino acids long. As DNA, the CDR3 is TGTGCCAGCAAAAGGAGCGGAGAGACCCAGTACTTC. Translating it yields CASKRSGETQYF.

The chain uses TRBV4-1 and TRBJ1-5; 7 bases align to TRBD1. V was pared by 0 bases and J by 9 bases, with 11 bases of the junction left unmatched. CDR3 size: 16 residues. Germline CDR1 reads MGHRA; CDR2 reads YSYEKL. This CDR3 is CASSQEGRGSNRPQHF. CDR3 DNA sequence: TGCGCCAGCAGCCAAGAGGGCAGGGGGAGCAATAGGCCCCAGCATTTT.

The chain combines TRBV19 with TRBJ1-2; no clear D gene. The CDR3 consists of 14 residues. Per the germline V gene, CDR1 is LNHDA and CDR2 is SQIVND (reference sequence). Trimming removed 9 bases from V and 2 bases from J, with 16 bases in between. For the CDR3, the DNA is TGTGCCAGCGCCCACCAGGTGATGAACTATGGCTACACCTTC. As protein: CASAHQVMNYGYTF.

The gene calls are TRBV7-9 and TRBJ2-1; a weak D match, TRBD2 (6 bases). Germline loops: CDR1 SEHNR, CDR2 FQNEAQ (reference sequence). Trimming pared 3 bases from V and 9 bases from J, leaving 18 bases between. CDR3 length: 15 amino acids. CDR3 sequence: CASSFGMEGNGEQFF. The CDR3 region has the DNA TGTGCCAGCAGCTTTGGTATGGAGGGGAATGGTGAGCAGTTCTTC.

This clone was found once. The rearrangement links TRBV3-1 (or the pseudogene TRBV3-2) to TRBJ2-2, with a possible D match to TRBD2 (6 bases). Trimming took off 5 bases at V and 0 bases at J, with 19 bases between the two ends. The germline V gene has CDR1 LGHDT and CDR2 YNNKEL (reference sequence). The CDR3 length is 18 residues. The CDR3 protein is CASSRKRFSGANTGELFF. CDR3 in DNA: TGTGCCAGCAGCAGAAAACGCTTTAGCGGCGCGAACACCGGGGAGCTGTTTTTT.

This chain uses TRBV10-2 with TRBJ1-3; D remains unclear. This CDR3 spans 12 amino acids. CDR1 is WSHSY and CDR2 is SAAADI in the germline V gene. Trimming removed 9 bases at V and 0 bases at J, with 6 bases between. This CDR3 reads CASQSSGNTIYF. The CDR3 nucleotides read TGCGCCAGTCAATCCTCTGGAAACACCATATATTTT.

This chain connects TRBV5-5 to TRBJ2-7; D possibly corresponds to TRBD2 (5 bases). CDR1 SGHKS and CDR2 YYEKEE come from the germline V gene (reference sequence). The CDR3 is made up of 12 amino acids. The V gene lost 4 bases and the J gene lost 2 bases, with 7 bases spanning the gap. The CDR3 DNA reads TGTGCCAGCAGCCTTAGCGCCTACGAGCAGTACGTC. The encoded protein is CASSLSAYEQYV.

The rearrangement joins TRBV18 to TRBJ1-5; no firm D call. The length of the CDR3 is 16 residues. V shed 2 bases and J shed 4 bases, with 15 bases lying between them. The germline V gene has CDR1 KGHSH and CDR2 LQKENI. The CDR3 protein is CASSPGRTLQNQPQHF. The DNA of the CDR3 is TGTGCCAGCTCACCAGGGAGGACCCTGCAAAATCAGCCCCAGCATTTT.

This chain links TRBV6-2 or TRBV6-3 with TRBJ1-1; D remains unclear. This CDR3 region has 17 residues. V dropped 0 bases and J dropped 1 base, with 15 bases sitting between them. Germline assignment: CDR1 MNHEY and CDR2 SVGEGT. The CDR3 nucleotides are TGTGCCAGCAGTTACTCGAGATCGCCCGTTACGAACACTGAAGCTTTCTTT. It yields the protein CASSYSRSPVTNTEAFF.

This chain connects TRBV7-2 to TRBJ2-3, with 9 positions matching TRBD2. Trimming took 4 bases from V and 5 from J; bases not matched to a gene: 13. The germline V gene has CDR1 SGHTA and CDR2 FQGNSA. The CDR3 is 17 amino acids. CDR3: CASSYRTAGGPRDTQYF. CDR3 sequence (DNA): TGTGCCAGCAGCTACCGGACTGCGGGGGGGCCACGAGATACGCAGTATTTT.

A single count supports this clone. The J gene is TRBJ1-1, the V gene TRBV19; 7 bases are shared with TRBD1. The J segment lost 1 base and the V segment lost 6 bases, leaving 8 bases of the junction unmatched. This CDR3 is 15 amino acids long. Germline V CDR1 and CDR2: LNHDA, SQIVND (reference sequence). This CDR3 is CASRTVDRENTEAFF. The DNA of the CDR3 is TGTGCCAGTAGAACCGTTGACAGGGAGAACACTGAAGCTTTCTTT.

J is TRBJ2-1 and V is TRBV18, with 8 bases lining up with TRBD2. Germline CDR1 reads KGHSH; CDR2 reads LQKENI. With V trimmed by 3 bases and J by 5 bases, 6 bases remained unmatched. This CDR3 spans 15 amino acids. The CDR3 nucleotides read TGTGCCAGCTCACCGTTGTTAGCGGGGAACAATGAGCAGTTCTTC. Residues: CASSPLLAGNNEQFF.

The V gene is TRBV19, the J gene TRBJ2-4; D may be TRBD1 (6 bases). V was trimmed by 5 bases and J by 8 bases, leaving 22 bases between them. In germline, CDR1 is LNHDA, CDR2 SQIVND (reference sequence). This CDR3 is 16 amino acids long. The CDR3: CASSPARLKDSHIQYF. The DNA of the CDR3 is TGTGCCAGTAGTCCCGCCCGGCTTAAGGACAGCCACATTCAGTACTTC.